The sample holds many counts of the clone carrying this T cell receptor (beta chain). Antigen: not known. The CDR3 has 14 amino acids. V lost 6 bases and J 2 bases, leaving 13 bases between the germline ends. These data are taken from a study of Graves' ophthalmopathy and Graves' hyperthyroidism. Findings and caveats of the study: The model's prediction of ophthalmopathy progression had about 70% sensitivity and 72% to 80% specificity.

Patients were excluded if they had other autoimmune diseases or uncontrolled infections, and likewise if pregnancy or lactation applied. Clinical symptoms, serum thyroxine, TRAb, thyroid ultrasound and orbital computed tomography determined diagnosis. Researchers took RNA transcripts and amplified TCR beta CDR3 regions from them. Investigators did first-round RT-PCR with HTBI primers, then second-round multiplex PCR. Each CDR3 protein is one row after TCRdb ran MiXCR on the multiplex PCR reads. In the table there are about 700,000 distinct CDR3 sequences, roughly 39% of which are singletons. The origin of this receptor is an adult man with Graves' ophthalmopathy. The rearrangement uses TRBV12-3 or TRBV12-4 and TRBJ1-2; TRBD1 might be the D (5 bases). The sequencing input was peripheral blood. The CDR3 DNA follows: TGTGCCAGCAGCCGAAGACAGCCGAACTATGGCTACACCTTC. Amino acid sequence: CASSRRQPNYGYTF.